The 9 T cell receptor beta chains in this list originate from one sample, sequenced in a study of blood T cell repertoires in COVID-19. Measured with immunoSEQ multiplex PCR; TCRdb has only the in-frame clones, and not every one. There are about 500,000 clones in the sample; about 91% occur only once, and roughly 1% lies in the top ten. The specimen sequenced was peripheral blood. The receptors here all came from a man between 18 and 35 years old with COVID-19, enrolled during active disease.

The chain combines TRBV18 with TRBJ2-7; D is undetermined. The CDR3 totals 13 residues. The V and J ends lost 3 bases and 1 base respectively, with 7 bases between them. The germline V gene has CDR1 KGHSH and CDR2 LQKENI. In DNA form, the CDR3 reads TGTGCCAGCTCACCCAAACAGTCCTACGAGCAGTACTTC. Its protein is CASSPKQSYEQYF.

In DNA form, the CDR3 reads TGTGCCATCATGGGACAGGGAGTGAACACTGAAGCTTTCTTT. Its translation: CAIMGQGVNTEAFF. This chain uses TRBV10-3 with TRBJ1-1; 9 bases are shared with TRBD1. The CDR3 totals 14 residues. V gave up 7 bases and J gave up 0 bases; unmatched junction bases: 3. In germline, CDR1 is ENHRY, CDR2 SYGVKD.

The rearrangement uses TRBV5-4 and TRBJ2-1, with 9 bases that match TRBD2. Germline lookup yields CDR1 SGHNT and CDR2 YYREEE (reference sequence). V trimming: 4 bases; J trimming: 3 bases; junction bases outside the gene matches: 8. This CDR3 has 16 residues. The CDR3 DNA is TGTGCCAGCAGCGAAGAGGTGACTAGCGGCTACAATGAGCAGTTCTTC. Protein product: CASSEEVTSGYNEQFF.

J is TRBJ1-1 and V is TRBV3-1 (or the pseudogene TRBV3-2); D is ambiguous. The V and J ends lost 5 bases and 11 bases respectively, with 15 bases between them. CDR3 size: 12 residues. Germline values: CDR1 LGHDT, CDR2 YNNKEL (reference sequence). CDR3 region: CASSTRLTGAFF. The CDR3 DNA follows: TGTGCCAGCAGCACTCGCCTAACCGGGGCTTTCTTT.

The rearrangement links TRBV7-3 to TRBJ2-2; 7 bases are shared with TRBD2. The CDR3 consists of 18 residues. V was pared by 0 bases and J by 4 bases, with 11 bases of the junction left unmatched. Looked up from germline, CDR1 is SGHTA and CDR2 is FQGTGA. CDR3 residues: CASSLTPKRGSPTGELFF. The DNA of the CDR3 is TGTGCCAGCAGCTTAACCCCGAAGCGGGGCTCTCCCACCGGGGAGCTGTTTTTT.

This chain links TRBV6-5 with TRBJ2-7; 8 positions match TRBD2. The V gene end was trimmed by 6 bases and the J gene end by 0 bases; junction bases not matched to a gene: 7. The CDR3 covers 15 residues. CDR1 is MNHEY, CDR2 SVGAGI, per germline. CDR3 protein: CASRGSGVHSYEQYF. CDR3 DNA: TGTGCCAGCAGAGGTAGCGGGGTCCACTCCTACGAGCAGTACTTC.

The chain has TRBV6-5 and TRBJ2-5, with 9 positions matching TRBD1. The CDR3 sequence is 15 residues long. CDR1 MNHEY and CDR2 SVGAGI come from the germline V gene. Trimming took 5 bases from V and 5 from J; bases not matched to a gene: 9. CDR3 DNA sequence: TGTGCCAGCAGTAGACCGGGACAGGGAGTGGAGACCCAGTACTTC. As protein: CASSRPGQGVETQYF.

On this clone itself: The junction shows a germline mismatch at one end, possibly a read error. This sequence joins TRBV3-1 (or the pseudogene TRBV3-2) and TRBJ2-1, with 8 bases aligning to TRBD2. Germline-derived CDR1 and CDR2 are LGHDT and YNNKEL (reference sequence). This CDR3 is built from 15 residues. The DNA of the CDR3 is TGTGCCAGCAGACAAGGGACCGGGAGGGCGGATGAGCAGTTCTTC. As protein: CASRQGTGRADEQFF.

CDR3 sequence: CATSDPSLAADQETQYF. As DNA, the CDR3 is TGTGCCACCAGTGACCCGTCGCTAGCGGCCGACCAAGAGACCCAGTACTTC. J is TRBJ2-5 and V is TRBV24-1; 7 nucleotides align to TRBD2. The trim removed 4 bases at V and 0 bases at J, leaving 10 bases unmatched. This CDR3 has 17 amino acids. From germline, CDR1 is KGHDR and CDR2 SFDVKD.